These 10 T cell receptor beta chains originate from one sample sequenced in a study of blood T cell repertoires in COVID-19. Assay: immunoSEQ multiplex PCR; the TCRdb copy retains only in-frame clones and omits some. In the table there are approximately 170,000 clones, about four fifths of which are singletons. The specimen was peripheral blood. Receptor source: a woman in her 70s with COVID-19, enrolled during active disease.

The chain uses TRBV7-9 and TRBJ2-7; maybe TRBD1 (5 bases). Trimming stripped 1 base from V and 2 bases from J, with 9 bases between. The CDR3 is made up of 14 amino acids. The germline V gene has CDR1 SEHNR and CDR2 FQNEAQ (reference sequence). The CDR3 region has the DNA TGTGCCAGCAGCTTAGTGAGACAGCCCTACGAGCAGTACTTC. Protein: CASSLVRQPYEQYF.

The chain carries TRBV27 and TRBJ1-1; 10 bases line up with TRBD1. CDR3 length equals 15 residues. From germline, CDR1 is MNHEY and CDR2 SMNVEV (reference sequence). V lost 4 bases to trimming and J lost 6 bases; unmatched junction nucleotides: 8. The CDR3 is CASSSKDRGKSEAFF. CDR3 nucleotide sequence: TGTGCCAGCAGTTCTAAGGACAGGGGGAAGTCTGAAGCTTTCTTT.

This clone turned up a few times. J is TRBJ1-6 and V is TRBV6-5; D perhaps matches TRBD1 (5 bases). Trimming stripped 2 bases from V and 4 bases from J, with 9 bases between. Germline V lookup: CDR1 MNHEY, CDR2 SVGAGI. CDR3 size: 15 residues. The CDR3 DNA follows: TGTGCCAGCAGTTACGAACGGACATATAATTCACCCCTCCACTTT. It translates to CASSYERTYNSPLHF.

This sequence joins TRBV28 and TRBJ1-5, with D possibly matching TRBD1 (5 bases). The V end was cut by 4 bases, the J end by 1 base, with 14 bases between. CDR3 length: 16 amino acids. Germline V gene sequence: CDR1 MDHEN, CDR2 SYDVKM. This CDR3 is CASSSHPTESNQPQHF. The CDR3 DNA follows: TGTGCCAGCAGTTCCCACCCGACAGAGAGCAATCAGCCCCAGCATTTT.

This chain uses TRBV10-3 with TRBJ2-5; 10 bases are a match to TRBD1. This CDR3 is 16 amino acids long. Germline-derived CDR1 and CDR2 are ENHRY and SYGVKD. Trimming removed 6 bases from V and 5 bases from J; junction bases left unmatched: 12. The CDR3 region has the DNA TGTGCCATCAGGGATTGGACAGGGGGTGATTCGGAGACCCAGTACTTC. Its translation is CAIRDWTGGDSETQYF.

This clone showed up just a few times. The rearrangement joins TRBV19 to TRBJ2-7; 7 bases are shared with TRBD2. Unmatched junction bases numbered 7, after V lost 5 bases and J lost 0 bases. The germline V gene encodes CDR1 LNHDA and CDR2 SQIVND (reference sequence). The CDR3 has 15 residues. CDR3 amino acids: CASSPLLALSYEQYF. In DNA, the CDR3 is TGTGCCAGTAGTCCACTACTAGCGCTCTCCTACGAGCAGTACTTC.

The V call is TRBV7-2, the J call TRBJ1-3; 9 nucleotides line up with TRBD1. From germline, CDR1 is SGHTA and CDR2 FQGNSA. The CDR3 extends over 15 amino acids. Trimming at V came to 5 bases and at J to 8 bases, leaving 10 bases not matched to a gene. CDR3 protein: CASSTGHRGHDTIYF. DNA for the CDR3: TGTGCCAGCAGCACGGGGCACAGGGGGCATGACACCATATATTTT. Complete variable domain (other parts from reference TRBV7-2 and TRBJ1-3): GAGVSQSPSNKVTEKGKDVELRCDPISGHTALYWYRQSLGQGLEFLIYFQGNSAPDKSGLPSDRFSAERTGGSVSTLTIQRTQQEDSAVYLCASSTGHRGHDTIYFGEGSWLTVV.

The CDR3, as DNA: TGTGCCAGCAGCGGACTAAGGACTAAACTCACAGATACGCAGTATTTT. This gives the protein CASSGLRTKLTDTQYF. The V call is TRBV5-8, the J call TRBJ2-3; possibly TRBD2 for D (6 bases). The CDR3 covers 16 residues. Germline V lookup: CDR1 SGHTS, CDR2 YDEGEE. Trimming stripped 4 bases from V and 2 bases from J, with 17 bases between.

V gene TRBV5-4 combines with J gene TRBJ2-5, with 14 bases identical to TRBD2. Germline CDR1 SGHNT, CDR2 YYREEE (reference sequence). This CDR3 is built from 17 residues. Germline trimming cut 4 bases from V and 5 bases from J; bases unmatched to any gene: 10. CDR3: CASSPSPTSGRGETQYF. For the CDR3, the DNA is TGTGCCAGCAGCCCTTCTCCGACTAGCGGGAGGGGGGAGACCCAGTACTTC. Based on the CDR3 plus reference TRBV5-4 and TRBJ2-5, the full variable domain is ETGVTQSPTHLIKTRGQQVTLRCSSQSGHNTVSWYQQALGQGPQFIFQYYREEENGRGNFPPRFSGLQFPNYSSELNVNALELDDSALYLCASSPSPTSGRGETQYFGPGTRLLVL.

The V and J genes are TRBV5-1 and TRBJ1-1; 9 bases line up with TRBD1. Germline CDR1 reads SGHRS; CDR2 reads YFSETQ. V was clipped by 7 bases and J by 9 bases; unmatched bases: 22. The CDR3 has 17 residues. The CDR3 DNA reads TGCGCCAGCTCCTCTTGGGGTAAACAGGGGGCTAGTGAGAAAGCTTTCTTT. Encoded protein: CASSSWGKQGASEKAFF.